This is a list of T cell receptor beta chains from one sample in a study of PD-1 blockade in classical Hodgkin lymphoma. Clones were sequenced by immunoSEQ multiplex PCR, and TCRdb holds only the in-frame ones, with some missing. The sample contains around 100,000 clones, about 89% of which appear only once. This material consisted of peripheral blood mononuclear cells (PBMCs), taken before the second cycle of nivolumab. The receptors derive from a human donor with classical Hodgkin lymphoma. CDR3s include the opening cysteine and the closing phenylalanine or tryptophan. The order of the fields is D gene, clone size, V gene, J gene, CDR3 protein, CDR3 DNA. The D gene is left open where the match is weak. Part of the rows lack a size; the others show once, few, many or a class for expanded clones.

d_call: -
clone_size: once
v_call: TRBV15
j_call: TRBJ1-4
cdr3_aa: CATSREGGGKQKLFF
cdr3_nt: TGTGCCACCAGCAGAGAGGGGGGTGGGAAGCAAAAACTGTTTTTT

d_call: TRBD1
clone_size: -
v_call: TRBV5-5
j_call: TRBJ2-5
cdr3_aa: CASSLEGAFGETQYF
cdr3_nt: TGTGCCAGCAGCTTGGAGGGGGCGTTCGGGGAGACCCAGTACTTC

d_call: -
clone_size: -
v_call: TRBV7-2
j_call: TRBJ2-5
cdr3_aa: CASSSGIIGETQYF
cdr3_nt: TGTGCCAGCAGCTCCGGCATAATTGGAGAGACCCAGTACTTC

d_call: -
clone_size: -
v_call: TRBV5-6
j_call: TRBJ2-7
cdr3_aa: CASSLGPTTFYEQYF
cdr3_nt: TGTGCCAGCAGCTTGGGCCCTACAACCTTCTACGAGCAGTACTTC

d_call: -
clone_size: once
v_call: TRBV5-1
j_call: TRBJ1-1
cdr3_aa: CASSWDTNTEAFF
cdr3_nt: TGCGCCAGCAGCTGGGACACGAACACTGAAGCTTTCTTT

d_call: -
clone_size: -
v_call: TRBV2
j_call: TRBJ1-5
cdr3_aa: CASSVSQGDQPQHF
cdr3_nt: TGTGCCAGCAGTGTGAGCCAGGGCGATCAGCCCCAGCATTTT

d_call: TRBD2
clone_size: -
v_call: TRBV13
j_call: TRBJ2-2
cdr3_aa: CASSYPGLAGGPPGTGELFF
cdr3_nt: TGTGCCAGCAGCTACCCGGGACTAGCGGGGGGGCCCCCGGGTACCGGGGAGCTGTTTTTT

d_call: TRBD1
clone_size: -
v_call: TRBV5-1
j_call: TRBJ1-2
cdr3_aa: CASSFLNRGDRYGYTF
cdr3_nt: TGCGCCAGCAGCTTCTTAAACAGGGGCGATCGGTATGGCTACACCTTC

d_call: TRBD2
clone_size: -
v_call: TRBV27
j_call: TRBJ2-1
cdr3_aa: CASSPGTSGAPGNEQFF
cdr3_nt: TGTGCCAGCAGTCCGGGGACTAGCGGGGCCCCGGGGAATGAGCAGTTCTTC

d_call: TRBD1
clone_size: -
v_call: TRBV19
j_call: TRBJ1-1
cdr3_aa: CASSSTGDTEAFF
cdr3_nt: TGTGCCAGTAGTTCGACAGGGGATACTGAAGCTTTCTTT

d_call: -
clone_size: many
v_call: TRBV6-5
j_call: TRBJ2-1
cdr3_aa: CASSKGFDVNEQFF
cdr3_nt: TGTGCCAGCAGCAAGGGTTTTGATGTGAATGAGCAGTTCTTC

d_call: TRBD1
clone_size: -
v_call: TRBV30
j_call: TRBJ2-7
cdr3_aa: CAWSADRVSYEQYF
cdr3_nt: TGTGCCTGGAGCGCCGACAGGGTCTCGTACGAGCAGTACTTC

d_call: -
clone_size: -
v_call: TRBV19
j_call: TRBJ1-5
cdr3_aa: CASSKFTDQPQHF
cdr3_nt: TGTGCCAGTAGTAAGTTCACGGATCAGCCCCAGCATTTT

d_call: TRBD1
clone_size: -
v_call: TRBV19
j_call: TRBJ1-6
cdr3_aa: CASSFGTGGYNSPLHF
cdr3_nt: TGTGCCAGTAGTTTCGGGACAGGGGGTTATAATTCACCCCTCCACTTT

d_call: TRBD1
clone_size: -
v_call: TRBV7-9
j_call: TRBJ1-2
cdr3_aa: CASSPPGTGAAGYTF
cdr3_nt: TGTGCCAGCAGCCCCCCCGGGACAGGGGCGGCTGGCTACACCTTC

d_call: -
clone_size: -
v_call: TRBV7-6
j_call: TRBJ1-5
cdr3_aa: CASSLGRDQPQHF
cdr3_nt: TGTGCCAGCAGCTTAGGGCGGGATCAGCCCCAGCATTTT

d_call: -
clone_size: -
v_call: TRBV7-2
j_call: TRBJ2-3
cdr3_aa: CASSFSIGQGSDTQYF
cdr3_nt: TGTGCCAGCAGCTTCTCAATCGGGCAGGGGTCAGATACGCAGTATTTT

d_call: -
clone_size: -
v_call: TRBV18
j_call: TRBJ2-7
cdr3_aa: CASSPPVGGIYEQYF
cdr3_nt: TGTGCCAGCTCACCACCGGTGGGCGGAATCTACGAGCAGTACTTC

d_call: -
clone_size: -
v_call: TRBV5-6
j_call: TRBJ2-7
cdr3_aa: CASSLPGGSNEQYF
cdr3_nt: TGTGCCAGCAGCCTCCCTGGAGGGTCCAACGAGCAGTACTTC

d_call: -
clone_size: -
v_call: TRBV5-4
j_call: TRBJ2-3
cdr3_aa: CASSLVGLITDTQYF
cdr3_nt: TGTGCCAGCAGCTTGGTCGGATTAATCACAGATACGCAGTATTTT

d_call: TRBD1
clone_size: -
v_call: TRBV5-1
j_call: TRBJ1-1
cdr3_aa: CASGRQGTATRAEAFF
cdr3_nt: TGCGCCAGCGGCAGACAGGGAACCGCAACAAGGGCTGAAGCTTTCTTT

d_call: TRBD1
clone_size: -
v_call: TRBV7-2
j_call: TRBJ1-2
cdr3_aa: CASSLEDRGWGYTF
cdr3_nt: TGTGCCAGCAGCCTAGAGGACAGGGGCTGGGGCTACACCTTC

d_call: TRBD2
clone_size: -
v_call: TRBV28
j_call: TRBJ2-7
cdr3_aa: CASSNSGTSGYEQYF
cdr3_nt: TGTGCCAGCAGTAACTCCGGGACTAGTGGCTACGAGCAGTACTTC

d_call: TRBD1
clone_size: -
v_call: TRBV5-4
j_call: TRBJ2-7
cdr3_aa: CASSLGTGHYEQYF
cdr3_nt: TGTGCCAGCAGCCTCGGGACAGGGCACTACGAGCAGTACTTC

d_call: -
clone_size: -
v_call: TRBV7-2
j_call: TRBJ2-3
cdr3_aa: CASSHLYKVTDTQYF
cdr3_nt: TGTGCCAGCAGCCACCTGTATAAGGTCACAGATACGCAGTATTTT

d_call: TRBD1
clone_size: -
v_call: TRBV30
j_call: TRBJ1-1
cdr3_aa: CAWSVLGQGDTEAFF
cdr3_nt: TGTGCCTGGAGTGTATTAGGCCAGGGGGACACTGAAGCTTTCTTT

d_call: TRBD1
clone_size: -
v_call: TRBV7-3
j_call: TRBJ1-6
cdr3_aa: CASSPGQGWTSPLHF
cdr3_nt: TGTGCCAGCAGCCCCGGACAGGGGTGGACTTCACCCCTCCACTTT

d_call: -
clone_size: -
v_call: TRBV9
j_call: TRBJ1-1
cdr3_aa: CASSPPRQSDQAFF
cdr3_nt: TGTGCCAGCAGCCCACCAAGACAGTCCGATCAAGCTTTCTTT

d_call: -
clone_size: -
v_call: TRBV9
j_call: TRBJ2-1
cdr3_aa: CASSVVPQLTYNEQFF
cdr3_nt: TGTGCCAGCAGCGTAGTACCACAGCTTACCTACAATGAGCAGTTCTTC

d_call: TRBD1
clone_size: -
v_call: TRBV29-1
j_call: TRBJ2-1
cdr3_aa: CSGGGQGQILEQFF
cdr3_nt: TGCAGCGGGGGGGGACAGGGCCAGATTTTAGAGCAGTTCTTC

d_call: -
clone_size: -
v_call: TRBV30
j_call: TRBJ2-3
cdr3_aa: CASPKGGTSTDTQYF
cdr3_nt: TGTGCCTCTCCAAAGGGCGGCACTAGCACAGATACGCAGTATTTT

d_call: -
clone_size: -
v_call: TRBV28
j_call: TRBJ1-1
cdr3_aa: CASRTVGTEAFF
cdr3_nt: TGTGCCAGCAGGACAGTGGGCACTGAAGCTTTCTTT

d_call: TRBD2
clone_size: once
v_call: TRBV5-4
j_call: TRBJ2-7
cdr3_aa: CASSLPGGSYEQYF
cdr3_nt: TGTGCCAGCAGCTTACCGGGGGGGTCCTACGAGCAGTACTTC

d_call: -
clone_size: -
v_call: TRBV7-9
j_call: TRBJ2-1
cdr3_aa: CASSIGTISYNEQFF
cdr3_nt: TGTGCCAGCAGCATCGGGACAATCTCCTACAATGAGCAGTTCTTC

d_call: -
clone_size: few
v_call: TRBV9
j_call: TRBJ1-5
cdr3_aa: CASSPGSGYQPQHF
cdr3_nt: TGTGCCAGCAGCCCAGGGTCGGGCTATCAGCCCCAGCATTTT

d_call: TRBD2
clone_size: -
v_call: TRBV30
j_call: TRBJ2-3
cdr3_aa: CAWSGASGGITDTQYF
cdr3_nt: TGTGCCTGGAGTGGTGCTAGCGGGGGGATCACAGATACGCAGTATTTT

d_call: -
clone_size: -
v_call: TRBV5-1
j_call: TRBJ2-5
cdr3_aa: CASSPSGLKETQYF
cdr3_nt: TGCGCCAGCAGCCCCTCGGGACTCAAGGAGACCCAGTACTTC